The present entry profiles one TCR beta chain with its context. This sample was included in a study of blood T cell repertoires in COVID-19. About the study: From the United States, Italy and Spain came samples of acute and convalescent COVID-19. Sources were T cells, B-cell-depleted T cells, or PBMCs; the material itself was cDNA or gDNA.

Only in-frame clones appear in the TCRdb table, and some are missing; sequencing was by immunoSEQ multiplex PCR. Among approximately 70,000 clones listed, roughly 87% were seen once. Trimming cost V 4 bases and J 15 bases; bases outside gene matches: 3. This CDR3 spans 13 amino acids. Germline CDR1 is LNHDA and CDR2 is SQIVND (reference sequence). The TCR comes from a woman aged 45-60 years with acute or convalescent COVID-19. This chain links TRBV19 with TRBJ2-1; TRBD2 aligns across 16 bases. Sequenced input: peripheral blood. CDR3 nucleotide sequence: TGTGCCAGTAGTACGGGGACTAGCGGGAGGGGGTTCTTC. It is translated as CASSTGTSGRGFF.